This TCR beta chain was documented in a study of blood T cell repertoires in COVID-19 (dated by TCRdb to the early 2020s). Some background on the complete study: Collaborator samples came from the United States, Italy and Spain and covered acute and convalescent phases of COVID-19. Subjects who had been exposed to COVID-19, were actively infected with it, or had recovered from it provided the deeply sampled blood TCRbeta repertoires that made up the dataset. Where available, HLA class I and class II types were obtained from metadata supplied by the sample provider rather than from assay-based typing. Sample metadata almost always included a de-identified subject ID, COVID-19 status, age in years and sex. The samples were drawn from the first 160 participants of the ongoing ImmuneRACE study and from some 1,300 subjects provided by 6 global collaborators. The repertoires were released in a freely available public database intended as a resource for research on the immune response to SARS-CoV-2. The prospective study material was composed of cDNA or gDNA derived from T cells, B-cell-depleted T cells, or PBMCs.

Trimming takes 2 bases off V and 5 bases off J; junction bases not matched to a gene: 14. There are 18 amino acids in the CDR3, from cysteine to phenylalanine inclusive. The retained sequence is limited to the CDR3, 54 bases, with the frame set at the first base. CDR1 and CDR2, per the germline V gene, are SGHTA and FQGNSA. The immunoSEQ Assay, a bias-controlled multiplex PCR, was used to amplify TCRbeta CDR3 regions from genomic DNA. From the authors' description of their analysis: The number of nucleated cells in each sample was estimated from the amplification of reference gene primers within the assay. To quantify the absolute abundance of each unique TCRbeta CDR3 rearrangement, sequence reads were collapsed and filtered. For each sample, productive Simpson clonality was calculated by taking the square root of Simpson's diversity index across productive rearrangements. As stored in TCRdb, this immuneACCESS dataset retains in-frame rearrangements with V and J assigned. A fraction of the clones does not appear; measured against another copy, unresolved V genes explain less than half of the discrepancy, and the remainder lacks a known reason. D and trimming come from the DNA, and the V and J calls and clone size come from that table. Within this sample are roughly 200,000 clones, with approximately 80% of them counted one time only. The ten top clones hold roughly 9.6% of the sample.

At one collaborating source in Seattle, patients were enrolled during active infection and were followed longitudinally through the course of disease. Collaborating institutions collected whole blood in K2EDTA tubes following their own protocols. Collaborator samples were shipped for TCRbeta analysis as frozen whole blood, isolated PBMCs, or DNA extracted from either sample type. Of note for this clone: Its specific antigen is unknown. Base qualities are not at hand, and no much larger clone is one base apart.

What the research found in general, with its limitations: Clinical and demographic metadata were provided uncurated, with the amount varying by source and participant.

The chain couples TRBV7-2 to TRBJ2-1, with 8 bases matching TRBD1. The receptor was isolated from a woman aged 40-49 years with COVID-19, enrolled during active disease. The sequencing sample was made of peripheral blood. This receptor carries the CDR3 CASSLFGRGRWPNNEQFF. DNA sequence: TGTGCCAGCAGCTTATTTGGCAGGGGGCGATGGCCCAACAATGAGCAGTTCTTC.